The text below deals with one T cell receptor beta chain. This record comes from a study of shared clonotypes between healthy human individuals. Looking at the study overall: Researchers drew samples from a couple of women and a few men aged 18 to 49.

Evenly divided among several immunoSEQ plates was the genomic DNA of each subset. The protocol was immunoSEQ multiplex PCR, while the TCRdb copy is restricted to in-frame clones and leaves out a portion. The sample records fewer than 3 million clones, about nine tenths being singletons. The CDR3 contains 13 residues. Germline-derived CDR1 and CDR2 are SGDLS and YYNGEE. The V and J ends lost 5 bases and 6 bases, in that order; junction bases with no gene match: 7. V and J are TRBV9 and TRBJ1-2; 7 bases are shared with TRBD1. The receptor comes from a man aged 18 to 29 in good health. Some clones in this sample may be carry-over from other donors' samples. Sequenced: naive CD4+ T cells from PBMCs. The subset: CD45RA+ positively selected. The CDR3 is CASSTTGLNGYTF. CDR3 sequence (DNA): TGTGCCAGCAGTACGACAGGGTTGAATGGCTACACCTTC.